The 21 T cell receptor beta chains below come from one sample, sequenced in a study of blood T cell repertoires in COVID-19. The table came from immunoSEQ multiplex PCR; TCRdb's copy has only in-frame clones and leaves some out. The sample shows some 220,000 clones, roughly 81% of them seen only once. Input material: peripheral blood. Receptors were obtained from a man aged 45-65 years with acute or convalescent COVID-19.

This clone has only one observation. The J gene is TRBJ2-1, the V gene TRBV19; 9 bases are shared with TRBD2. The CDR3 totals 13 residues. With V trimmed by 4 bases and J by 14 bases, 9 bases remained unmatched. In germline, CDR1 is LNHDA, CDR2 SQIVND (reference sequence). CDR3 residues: CASSTRLADIKFF. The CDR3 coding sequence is TGTGCCAGTAGTACCAGACTAGCGGATATTAAGTTCTTC.

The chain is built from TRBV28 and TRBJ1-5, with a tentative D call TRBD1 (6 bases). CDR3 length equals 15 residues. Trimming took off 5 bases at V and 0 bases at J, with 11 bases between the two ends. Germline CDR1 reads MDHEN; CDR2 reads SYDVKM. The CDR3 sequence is CASSGGFYSNQPQHF. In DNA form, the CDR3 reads TGTGCCAGCAGTGGGGGCTTCTATAGCAATCAGCCCCAGCATTTT.

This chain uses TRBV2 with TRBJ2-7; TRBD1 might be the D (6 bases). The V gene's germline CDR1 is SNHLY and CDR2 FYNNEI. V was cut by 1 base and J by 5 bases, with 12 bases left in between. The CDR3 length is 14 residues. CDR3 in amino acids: CASSEGPRGNEQYF. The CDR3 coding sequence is TGTGCCAGCAGTGAAGGACCCAGGGGCAACGAGCAGTACTTC.

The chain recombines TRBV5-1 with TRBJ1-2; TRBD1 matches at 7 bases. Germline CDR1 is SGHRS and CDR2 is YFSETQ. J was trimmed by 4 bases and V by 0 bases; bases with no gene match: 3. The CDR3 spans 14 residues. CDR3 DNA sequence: TGCGCCAGCAGCTTGGGACAGGGTCTCTATGGCTACACCTTC. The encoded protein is CASSLGQGLYGYTF.

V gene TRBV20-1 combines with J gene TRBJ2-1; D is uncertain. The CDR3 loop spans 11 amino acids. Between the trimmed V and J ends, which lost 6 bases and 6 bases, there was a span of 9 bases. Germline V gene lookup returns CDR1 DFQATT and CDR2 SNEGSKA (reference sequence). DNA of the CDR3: TGCAGTGCCAGGAACATCAATGAGCAGTTCTTC. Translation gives CSARNINEQFF.

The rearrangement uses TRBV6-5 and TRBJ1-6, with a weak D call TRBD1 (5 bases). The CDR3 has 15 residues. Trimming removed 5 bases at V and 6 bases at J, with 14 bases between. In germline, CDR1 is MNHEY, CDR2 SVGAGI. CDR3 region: CASSPRQKLNSPLHF. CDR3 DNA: TGTGCCAGCAGTCCAAGACAGAAGCTTAATTCACCCCTCCACTTT.

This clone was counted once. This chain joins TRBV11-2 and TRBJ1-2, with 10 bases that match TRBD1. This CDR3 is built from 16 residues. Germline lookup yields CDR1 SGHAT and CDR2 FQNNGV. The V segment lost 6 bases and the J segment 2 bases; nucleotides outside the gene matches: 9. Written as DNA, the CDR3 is TGTGCCAGCAGACGGGACAGGGGATCGCGAAACTATGGCTACACCTTC. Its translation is CASRRDRGSRNYGYTF.

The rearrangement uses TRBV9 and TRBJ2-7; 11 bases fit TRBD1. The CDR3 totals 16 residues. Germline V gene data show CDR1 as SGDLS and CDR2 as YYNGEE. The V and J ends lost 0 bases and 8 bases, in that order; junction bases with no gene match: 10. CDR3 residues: CASSVDGQGAPVKQYF. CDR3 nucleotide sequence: TGTGCCAGCAGCGTAGACGGACAGGGGGCCCCCGTCAAGCAGTACTTC. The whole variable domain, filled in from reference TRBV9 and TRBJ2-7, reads DSGVTQTPKHLITATGQRVTLRCSPRSGDLSVYWYQQSLDQGLQFLIQYYNGEERAKGNILERFSAQQFPDLHSELNLSSLELGDSALYFCASSVDGQGAPVKQYFGPGTRLTVT.

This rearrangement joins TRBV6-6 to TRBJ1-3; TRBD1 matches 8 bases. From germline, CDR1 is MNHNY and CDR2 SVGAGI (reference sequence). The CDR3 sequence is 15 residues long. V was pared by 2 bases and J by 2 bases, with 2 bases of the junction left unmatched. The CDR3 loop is CASSYKTGAGNTIYF. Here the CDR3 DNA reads TGTGCCAGCAGTTACAAGACAGGGGCTGGAAACACCATATATTTT.

The CDR3 nucleotides are TGTGCCAGCAGCTTAGCTTACGGCACTGAAGCTTTCTTT. The encoded protein is CASSLAYGTEAFF. The chain employs TRBV7-9 and TRBJ1-1; unclear D gene. Trimming stripped 0 bases from V and 4 bases from J, with 6 bases between. The CDR3 sequence is 13 residues long. Germline values: CDR1 SEHNR, CDR2 FQNEAQ (reference sequence). The complete variable domain, with remaining parts taken from reference TRBV7-9 and TRBJ1-1, reads DTGVSQNPRHKITKRGQNVTFRCDPISEHNRLYWYRQTLGQGPEFLTYFQNEAQLEKSRLLSDRFSAERPKGSFSTLEIQRTEQGDSAMYLCASSLAYGTEAFFGQGTRLTVV.

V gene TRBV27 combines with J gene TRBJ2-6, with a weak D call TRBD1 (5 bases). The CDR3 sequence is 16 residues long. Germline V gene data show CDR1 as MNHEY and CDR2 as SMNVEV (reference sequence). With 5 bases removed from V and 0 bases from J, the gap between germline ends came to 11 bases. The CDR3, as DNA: TGTGCCAGCAGTGCCGGCAGGGACTCTGGGGCCAACGTCCTGACTTTC. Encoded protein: CASSAGRDSGANVLTF.

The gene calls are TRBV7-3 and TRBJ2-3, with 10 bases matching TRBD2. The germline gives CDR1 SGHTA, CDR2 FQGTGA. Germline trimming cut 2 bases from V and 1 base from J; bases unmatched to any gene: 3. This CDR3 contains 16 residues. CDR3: CASSLGGTSGTDTQYF. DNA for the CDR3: TGTGCCAGCAGCTTAGGGGGGACTAGCGGCACAGATACGCAGTATTTT.

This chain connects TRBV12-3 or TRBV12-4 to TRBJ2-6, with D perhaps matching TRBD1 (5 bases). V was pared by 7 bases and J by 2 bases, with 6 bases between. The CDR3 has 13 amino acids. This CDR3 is CASNRPGANVLTF. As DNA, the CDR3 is TGTGCCAGCAACAGGCCTGGGGCCAACGTCCTGACTTTC.

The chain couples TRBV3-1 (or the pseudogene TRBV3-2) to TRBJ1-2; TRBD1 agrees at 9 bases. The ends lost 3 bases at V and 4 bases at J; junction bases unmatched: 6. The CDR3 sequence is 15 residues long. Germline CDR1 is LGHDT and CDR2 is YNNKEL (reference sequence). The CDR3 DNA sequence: TGTGCCAGCAGCCAGGGCGACAGGGGGAGCTATGGCTACACCTTC. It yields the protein CASSQGDRGSYGYTF.

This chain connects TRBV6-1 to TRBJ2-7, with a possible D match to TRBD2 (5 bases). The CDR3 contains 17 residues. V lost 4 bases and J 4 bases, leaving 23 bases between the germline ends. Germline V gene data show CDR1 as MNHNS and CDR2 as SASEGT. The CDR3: CASSGPLGVLSHYEQYF. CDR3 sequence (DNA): TGTGCCAGCAGTGGGCCACTAGGAGTCTTATCACATTACGAGCAGTACTTC.

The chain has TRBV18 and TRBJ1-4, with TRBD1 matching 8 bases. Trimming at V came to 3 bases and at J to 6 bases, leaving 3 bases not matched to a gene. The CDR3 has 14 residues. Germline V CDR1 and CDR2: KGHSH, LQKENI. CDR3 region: CASSPQTGDEKLFF. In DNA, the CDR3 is TGTGCCAGCTCACCTCAGACAGGGGATGAAAAACTGTTTTTT.

The CDR3 here is CASSLSQSPLHF. The CDR3 DNA is TGTGCCAGCAGTTTATCGCAGTCACCCCTCCACTTT. The chain is built from TRBV12-3 or TRBV12-4 and TRBJ1-6, with D unclear. The CDR3 loop spans 12 amino acids. The ends were cut back, 2 bases at V and 10 bases at J, with 6 bases in the middle.

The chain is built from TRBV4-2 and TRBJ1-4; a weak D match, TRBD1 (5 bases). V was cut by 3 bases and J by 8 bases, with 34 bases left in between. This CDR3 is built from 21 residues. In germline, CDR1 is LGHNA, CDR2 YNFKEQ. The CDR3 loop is CASSQQRAVGYIRGNTEKLFF. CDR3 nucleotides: TGTGCCAGCAGCCAGCAGCGGGCAGTTGGTTACATAAGGGGTAATACAGAAAAACTGTTTTTT.

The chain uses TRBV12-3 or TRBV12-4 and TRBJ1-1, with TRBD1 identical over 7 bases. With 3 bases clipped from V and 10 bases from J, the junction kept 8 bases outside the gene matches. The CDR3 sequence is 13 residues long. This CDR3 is CASSFLPRQGAFF. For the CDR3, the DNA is TGTGCCAGCAGTTTCCTCCCCCGACAGGGAGCTTTCTTT.

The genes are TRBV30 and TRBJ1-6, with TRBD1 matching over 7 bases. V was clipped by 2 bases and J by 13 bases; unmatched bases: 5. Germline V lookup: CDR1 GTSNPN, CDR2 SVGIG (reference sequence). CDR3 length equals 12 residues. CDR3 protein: CAWSPTGQPLHF. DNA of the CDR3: TGTGCCTGGAGTCCGACAGGGCAGCCCCTCCACTTT.

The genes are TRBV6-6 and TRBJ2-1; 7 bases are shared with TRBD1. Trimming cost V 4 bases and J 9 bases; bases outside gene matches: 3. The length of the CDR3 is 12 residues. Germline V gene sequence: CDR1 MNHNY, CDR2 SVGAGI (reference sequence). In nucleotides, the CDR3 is TGTGCCAGCAGTTCAGGGGGTACTGAGCAGTTCTTC. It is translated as CASSSGGTEQFF.